These T cell receptor beta chains were read from a single sample in a study of radiotherapy plus CTLA-4 blockade in lung cancer. Profiled with immunoSEQ multiplex PCR; TCRdb holds only in-frame clones, not every one. The sample holds about 14,000 clones, around 87% seen once. The sequences come from peripheral blood, collected from a patient treated with radiotherapy plus ipilimumab. The receptor set was obtained from a human donor with non-small cell lung cancer that progressed on radiotherapy plus ipilimumab. Some clones in this sample may be carry-over from other donors' samples. CDR3s include the opening cysteine and the closing phenylalanine or tryptophan. The order of the fields is CDR3 DNA, CDR3 protein, D gene, J gene, clone size, V gene. The D gene is left open where the match is weak. Only some rows state a clone size, as once, few, many or a class for expanded clones.

TGTGCCAGCAGTTTAGGGGGGGGCTCTTATGGCAATCAGCCCCAGCATTTT,CASSLGGGSYGNQPQHF,NA,TRBJ1-5,NA,TRBV28
TGTGCCAGCAGCTTAGGGCTAGCGGGTTCAGATACGCAGTATTTT,CASSLGLAGSDTQYF,TRBD2,TRBJ2-3,NA,TRBV7-3
TGTGCCATCAGGGGGCAGGGAGGGACTGAAGCTTTCTTT,CAIRGQGGTEAFF,NA,TRBJ1-1,once,TRBV10-3
TGTGCCAGCAGTGACGCGGTGACAGATACGCAGTATTTT,CASSDAVTDTQYF,NA,TRBJ2-3,NA,TRBV6-4
TGTGCCAGTAGTATTCGGGGGGAAGGGGACAAAAACATTCAGTACTTC,CASSIRGEGDKNIQYF,TRBD2,TRBJ2-4,NA,TRBV19
TGTGCCAGCAGCTCAGGGGACCAAGAGACCCAGTACTTC,CASSSGDQETQYF,NA,TRBJ2-5,NA,TRBV7-8
TGTGCCAGCCAGCGGGGGCCGACCTACAATGAGCAGTTCTTC,CASQRGPTYNEQFF,TRBD2,TRBJ2-1,NA,TRBV10-3
TGTGCCAGCAGTGGATCACTAGACACCGGGGAGCTGTTTTTT,CASSGSLDTGELFF,NA,TRBJ2-2,NA,TRBV2
TGTGCCAGCAGGGAACAGGAGAACACTGAAGCTTTCTTT,CASREQENTEAFF,NA,TRBJ1-1,few,TRBV25-1
TGTGCCACCAGCAGGGCCCCCAATCAGCCCCAGCATTTT,CATSRAPNQPQHF,NA,TRBJ1-5,NA,TRBV15
TGTGCCAGCAGTGAAAGCGACGGCACAGATACGCAGTATTTT,CASSESDGTDTQYF,NA,TRBJ2-3,NA,TRBV6-4
TGTGCCTGGAGGGTGGGACTAGCGGGGCCCCAAGAGACCCAGTACTTC,CAWRVGLAGPQETQYF,TRBD2,TRBJ2-5,NA,TRBV30
TGTGCCAGCAGCCCCGGACAGGGTGGAGGGGAGCAGTACTTC,CASSPGQGGGEQYF,TRBD1,TRBJ2-7,NA,TRBV7-8
TGCGCCAGCAGCCAAATTTCCGGGACAGGGGATGAAAAACTGTTTTTT,CASSQISGTGDEKLFF,TRBD1,TRBJ1-4,NA,TRBV4-1
TGTGCCTGGAGTGTACCAGACAGCTCCTATAATTCACCCCTCCACTTT,CAWSVPDSSYNSPLHF,NA,TRBJ1-6,NA,TRBV30
TGTGCCAGCAGTGAAGACAGGGCTGGGGGCTACACCTTC,CASSEDRAGGYTF,NA,TRBJ1-2,NA,TRBV6-1
TGTGCCAGCAGCGACTACACCGGGGAGCTGTTTTTT,CASSDYTGELFF,NA,TRBJ2-2,NA,TRBV7-3
TGTGCCAGCAGTGACAGAAACTATGGCTACACCTTC,CASSDRNYGYTF,NA,TRBJ1-2,NA,TRBV2
TGCGCCAGCAGCCCGGGACAGACCCAAGAGACCCAGTACTTC,CASSPGQTQETQYF,TRBD1,TRBJ2-5,NA,TRBV5-1
TGTGCCAGCACCAAAGCTAGCTACGAGCAGTACTTC,CASTKASYEQYF,NA,TRBJ2-7,NA,TRBV28
TGTGCCAGCAGCGCGGGACAGGGAGGGGCAGATACGCAGTATTTT,CASSAGQGGADTQYF,TRBD1,TRBJ2-3,NA,TRBV7-7
TGTGCCAGAAGCCCCCGCGGGAGCTCCCGCTCCTACAATGAGCAGTTCTTC,CARSPRGSSRSYNEQFF,TRBD2,TRBJ2-1,NA,TRBV5-3
TGCAGTGCGAGGGTTGAGGAAAAACTGTTTTTT,CSARVEEKLFF,NA,TRBJ1-4,NA,TRBV20-1
TGTGCCAGCAGCCAATCTAGAACCGAGCAGTACTTC,CASSQSRTEQYF,NA,TRBJ2-7,NA,TRBV11-1
TGCGCCAGCAGCTTGGAGACAACGAACACCGGGGAGCTGTTTTTT,CASSLETTNTGELFF,NA,TRBJ2-2,once,TRBV5-1
TGTGCCAGCAGCTCCCCCGGGACAGGGCCCTACGAGCAGTACTTC,CASSSPGTGPYEQYF,TRBD1,TRBJ2-7,NA,TRBV7-2
TGCGCCAGCAGCCCTGGGACAGGGGTAGATCAGCCCCAGCATTTT,CASSPGTGVDQPQHF,TRBD1,TRBJ1-5,NA,TRBV5-1
TGCGCCAGCAGCCGGGAGGGTCAAGAGACCCAGTACTTC,CASSREGQETQYF,TRBD2,TRBJ2-5,NA,TRBV4-1
TGCGCCAGCAGCCAACCCCCAGGGGAGCAGTTCTTC,CASSQPPGEQFF,NA,TRBJ2-1,NA,TRBV4-3
TGTGCCAGCAGCTTAGCGGTAGGGGGCCGAGAGACCCAGTACTTC,CASSLAVGGRETQYF,TRBD1,TRBJ2-5,NA,TRBV7-9
TGTGCCAGTACTCGACAGGGGGCTTCCACTGAAGCTTTCTTT,CASTRQGASTEAFF,TRBD1,TRBJ1-1,NA,TRBV19